This entry features one T cell receptor beta chain sequence. The Seattle patients joined while their infection was active and were tracked longitudinally afterward. As handled by the study authors: The authors estimated nucleated cell counts from reference gene primer amplification. Profiled with immunoSEQ multiplex PCR; TCRdb holds only in-frame clones, not every one. V and J calls plus clone size are reproduced from that table; the DNA served to infer D and trimming. The sample holds around 49,000 clones; 81% are singletons and the top ten take under 25%. These data belong to a study of blood T cell repertoires in COVID-19. For the study at large: From the United States, Italy and Spain came samples of acute and convalescent COVID-19. T cells, B-cell-depleted T cells, or PBMCs supplied cDNA or gDNA.

Sequenced sample: peripheral blood. The sequence derives from a woman of 80 years or more with COVID-19, enrolled during active disease.

The chain's CDR3 is CATQGAGELFF. The CDR3, as DNA: TGTGCCACCCAGGGCGCCGGGGAGCTGTTTTTT. The chain is built from TRBV12-3 or TRBV12-4 and TRBJ2-2, with TRBD1 as a possible D gene (5 bases). V was clipped by 10 bases and J by 6 bases, with 9 bases between them. This CDR3 has 11 amino acids.